This TCR beta chain was captured in a study of blood T cell repertoires in COVID-19. Profiled with immunoSEQ multiplex PCR; TCRdb holds only in-frame clones, not every one. The repertoire includes about 88,000 clones, more than 75% of them detected once, and roughly 15% sits in the top ten. The sequencing input was peripheral blood. The TCR comes from a woman between 70 and 85 years old with acute or convalescent COVID-19.

CDR3 in DNA: TGTGCCAGCAGCCTAGGGACAGACTATGGCTACACCTTC. Translation: CASSLGTDYGYTF. The V gene is TRBV7-9, the J gene TRBJ1-2; TRBD1 agrees at 7 bases. CDR1 is SEHNR, CDR2 FQNEAQ, per germline (reference sequence). The CDR3 is made up of 13 amino acids. V trimming: 5 bases; J trimming: 3 bases; junction bases outside the gene matches: 3.